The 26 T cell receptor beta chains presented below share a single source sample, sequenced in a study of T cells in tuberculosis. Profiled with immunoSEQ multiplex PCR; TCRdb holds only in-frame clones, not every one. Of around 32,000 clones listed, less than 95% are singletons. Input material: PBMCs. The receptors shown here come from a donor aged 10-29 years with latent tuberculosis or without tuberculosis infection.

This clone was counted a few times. CDR3 region: CASSQDIAAGRWTQYF. In DNA, the CDR3 is TGCGCCAGCAGCCAAGATATCGCGGCGGGGAGATGGACCCAGTACTTC. The gene calls are TRBV4-3 and TRBJ2-5, with D perhaps TRBD2 (6 bases). Deletions cut 0 bases from V and 7 bases from J, with 18 bases between. The V gene's germline CDR1 is LGHNA and CDR2 YSLEER. The CDR3 sequence is 16 residues long.

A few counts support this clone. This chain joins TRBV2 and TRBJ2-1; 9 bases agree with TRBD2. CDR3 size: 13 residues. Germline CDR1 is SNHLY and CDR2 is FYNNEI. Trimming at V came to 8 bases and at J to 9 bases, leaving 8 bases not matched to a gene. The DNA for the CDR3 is TGTGCCAGCGGCGCCTTACTAGCGGGTGAGCAGTTCTTC. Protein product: CASGALLAGEQFF. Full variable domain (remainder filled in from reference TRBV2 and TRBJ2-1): EPEVTQTPSHQVTQMGQEVILRCVPISNHLYFYWYRQILGQKVEFLVSFYNNEISEKSEIFDDQFSVERPDGSNFTLKIRSTKLEDSAMYFCASGALLAGEQFFGPGTRLTVL.

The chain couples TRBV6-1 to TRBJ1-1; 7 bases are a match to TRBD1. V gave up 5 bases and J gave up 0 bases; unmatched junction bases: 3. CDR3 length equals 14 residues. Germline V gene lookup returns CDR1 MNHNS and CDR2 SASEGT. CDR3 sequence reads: CASSRGQLNTEAFF. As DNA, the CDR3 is TGTGCCAGCAGTCGGGGACAGCTGAACACTGAAGCTTTCTTT.

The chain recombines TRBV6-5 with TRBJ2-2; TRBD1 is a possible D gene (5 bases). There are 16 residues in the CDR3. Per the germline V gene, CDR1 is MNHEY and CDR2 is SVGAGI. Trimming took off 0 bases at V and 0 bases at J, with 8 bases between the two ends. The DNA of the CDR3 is TGTGCCAGCAGTTACTCGATGGGGCCGAACACCGGGGAGCTGTTTTTT. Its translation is CASSYSMGPNTGELFF.

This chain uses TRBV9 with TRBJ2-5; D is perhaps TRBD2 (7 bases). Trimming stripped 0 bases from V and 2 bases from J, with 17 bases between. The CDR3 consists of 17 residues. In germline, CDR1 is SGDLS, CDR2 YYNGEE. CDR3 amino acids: CASSVGGGGGNQETQYF. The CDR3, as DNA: TGTGCCAGCAGCGTAGGAGGAGGGGGAGGGAATCAAGAGACCCAGTACTTC.

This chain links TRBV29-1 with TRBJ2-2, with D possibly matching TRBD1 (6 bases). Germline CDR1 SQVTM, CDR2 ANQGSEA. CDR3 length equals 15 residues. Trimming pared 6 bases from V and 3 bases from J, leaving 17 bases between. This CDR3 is CSVANREWDTGELFF. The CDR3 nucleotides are TGCAGCGTCGCCAACAGGGAATGGGACACCGGGGAGCTGTTTTTT.

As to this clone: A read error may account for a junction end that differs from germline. CDR3 sequence reads: CASSYELF. The CDR3, as DNA: TGTGCCAGCAGTTACGAGCTGTTC. The chain uses TRBV6-5 and TRBJ2-7; D call uncertain. Germline-derived CDR1 and CDR2 are MNHEY and SVGAGI. This CDR3 contains 8 residues.

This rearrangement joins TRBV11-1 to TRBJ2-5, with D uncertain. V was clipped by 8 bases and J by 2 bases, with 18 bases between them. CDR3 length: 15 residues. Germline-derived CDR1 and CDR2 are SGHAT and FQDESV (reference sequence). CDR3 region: CASGHQTRFQETQYF. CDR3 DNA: TGTGCCAGCGGCCATCAAACCAGGTTTCAAGAGACCCAGTACTTC.

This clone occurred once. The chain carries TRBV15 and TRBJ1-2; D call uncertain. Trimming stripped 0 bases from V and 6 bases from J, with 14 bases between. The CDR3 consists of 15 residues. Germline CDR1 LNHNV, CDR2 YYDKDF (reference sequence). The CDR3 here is CATSRDQRYKNGYTF. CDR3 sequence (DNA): TGTGCCACCAGCAGAGACCAAAGATACAAAAATGGCTACACCTTC.

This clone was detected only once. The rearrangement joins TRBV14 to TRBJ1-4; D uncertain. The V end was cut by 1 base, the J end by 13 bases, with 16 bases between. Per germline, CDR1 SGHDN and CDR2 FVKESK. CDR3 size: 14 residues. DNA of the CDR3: TGTGCCAGCAGCCAAGGGAGGGCCCGAAGAGGACTGTTTTTT. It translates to CASSQGRARRGLFF.

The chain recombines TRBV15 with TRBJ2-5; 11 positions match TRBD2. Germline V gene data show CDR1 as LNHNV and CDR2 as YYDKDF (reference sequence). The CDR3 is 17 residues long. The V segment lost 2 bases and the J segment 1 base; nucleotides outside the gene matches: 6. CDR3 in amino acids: CATSRPTSGSFQETQYF. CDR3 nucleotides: TGTGCCACCAGCAGACCAACTAGCGGGAGTTTCCAAGAGACCCAGTACTTC.

Here the CDR3 DNA reads TGTGCCAGCAGCTTTGGACAGGGGATGCAACCCCAGCATTTT. Amino acids: CASSFGQGMQPQHF. The chain uses TRBV9 and TRBJ1-5; 9 bases are a match to TRBD1. V dropped 4 bases and J dropped 10; count of bases not matched to a gene: 9. This CDR3 contains 14 residues. Germline CDR1 and CDR2: SGDLS and YYNGEE.

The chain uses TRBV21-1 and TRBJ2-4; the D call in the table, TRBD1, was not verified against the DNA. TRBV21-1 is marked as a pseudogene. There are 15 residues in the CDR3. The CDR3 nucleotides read TGTGCCAGCAGCAAACCCTATGGGACATTAAACATTCAGTACTTC. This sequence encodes CASSKPYGTLNIQYF.

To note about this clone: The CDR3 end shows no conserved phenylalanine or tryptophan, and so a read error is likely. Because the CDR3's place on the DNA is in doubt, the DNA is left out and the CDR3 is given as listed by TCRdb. CDR3 sequence reads: CASRTSGLDLRI. The chain is built from TRBV6-1 and TRBJ2-7; the table's D gene call, TRBD2, was not cross checked with the DNA. Inclusive of both ends, the CDR3 amounts to 12 amino acids. CDR1 and CDR2 from the germline V gene are MNHNS and SASEGT.

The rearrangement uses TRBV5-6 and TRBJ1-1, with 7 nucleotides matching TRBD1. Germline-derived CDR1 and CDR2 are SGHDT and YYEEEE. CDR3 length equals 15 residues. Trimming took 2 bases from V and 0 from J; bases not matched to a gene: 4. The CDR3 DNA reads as TGTGCCAGCAGCTTCTTGACAGGGATGAACACTGAAGCTTTCTTT. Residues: CASSFLTGMNTEAFF.

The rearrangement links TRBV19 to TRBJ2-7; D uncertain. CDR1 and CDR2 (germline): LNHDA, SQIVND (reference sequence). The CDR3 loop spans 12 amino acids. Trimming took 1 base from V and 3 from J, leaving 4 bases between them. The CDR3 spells CASSIGGYEQYF. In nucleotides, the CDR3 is TGTGCCAGTAGTATAGGAGGCTACGAGCAGTACTTC.

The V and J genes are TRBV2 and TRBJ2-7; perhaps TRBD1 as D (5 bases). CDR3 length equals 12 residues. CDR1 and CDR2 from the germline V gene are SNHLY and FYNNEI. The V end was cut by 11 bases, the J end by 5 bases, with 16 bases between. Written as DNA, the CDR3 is TGTGCCTTTCAACAAGGGGTCCACGAGCAGTACTTC. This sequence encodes CAFQQGVHEQYF.

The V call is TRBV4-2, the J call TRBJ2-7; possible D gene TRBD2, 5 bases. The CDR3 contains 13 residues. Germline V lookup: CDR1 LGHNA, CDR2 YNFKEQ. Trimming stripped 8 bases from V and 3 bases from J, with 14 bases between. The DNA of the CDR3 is TGTGCCAGCCCGACAAGCCGGGACTACGAGCAGTACTTC. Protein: CASPTSRDYEQYF.

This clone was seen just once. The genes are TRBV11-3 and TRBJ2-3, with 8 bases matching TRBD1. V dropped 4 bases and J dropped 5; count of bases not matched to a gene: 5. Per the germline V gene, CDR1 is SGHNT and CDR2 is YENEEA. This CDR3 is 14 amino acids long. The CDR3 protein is CASSSTGDGDTQYF. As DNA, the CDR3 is TGTGCCAGCAGCTCGACAGGGGATGGAGATACGCAGTATTTT.

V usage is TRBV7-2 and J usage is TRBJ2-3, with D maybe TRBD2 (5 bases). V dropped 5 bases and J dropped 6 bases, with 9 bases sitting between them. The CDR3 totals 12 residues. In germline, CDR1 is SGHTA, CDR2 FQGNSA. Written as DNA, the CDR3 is TGTGCCAGCAGCCCGCAGCGGGATACGCAGTATTTT. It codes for CASSPQRDTQYF. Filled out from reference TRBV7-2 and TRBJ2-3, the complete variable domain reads GAGVSQSPSNKVTEKGKDVELRCDPISGHTALYWYRQSLGQGLEFLIYFQGNSAPDKSGLPSDRFSAERTGGSVSTLTIQRTQQEDSAVYLCASSPQRDTQYFGPGTRLTVL.

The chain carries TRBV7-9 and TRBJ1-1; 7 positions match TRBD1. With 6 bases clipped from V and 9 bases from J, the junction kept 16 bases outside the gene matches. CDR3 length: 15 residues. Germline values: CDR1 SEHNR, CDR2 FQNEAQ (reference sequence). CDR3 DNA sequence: TGTGCCAGCAGTGCTAAGGGGGGCCGGGGACAGCAAGCTTTCTTT. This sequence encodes CASSAKGGRGQQAFF. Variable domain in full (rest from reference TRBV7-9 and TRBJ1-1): DTGVSQNPRHKITKRGQNVTFRCDPISEHNRLYWYRQTLGQGPEFLTYFQNEAQLEKSRLLSDRFSAERPKGSFSTLEIQRTEQGDSAMYLCASSAKGGRGQQAFFGQGTRLTVV.

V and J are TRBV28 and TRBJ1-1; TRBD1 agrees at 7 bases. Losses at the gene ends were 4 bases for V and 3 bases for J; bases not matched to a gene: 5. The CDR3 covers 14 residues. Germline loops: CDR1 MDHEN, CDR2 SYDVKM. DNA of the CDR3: TGTGCCAGCAGTTCTTCAACAGGGGACACTGAAGCTTTCTTT. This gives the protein CASSSSTGDTEAFF.

CDR3 nucleotides: TGTGCCAGTAGTATTCGAACGACACTAGTTTATAGCAATCAGCCCCAGCATTTT. Amino acid sequence: CASSIRTTLVYSNQPQHF. The V gene is TRBV19, the J gene TRBJ1-5; D is unresolved. With 3 bases removed from V and 0 bases from J, the gap between germline ends came to 18 bases. The CDR3 spans 18 residues. Germline CDR1 LNHDA, CDR2 SQIVND (reference sequence).

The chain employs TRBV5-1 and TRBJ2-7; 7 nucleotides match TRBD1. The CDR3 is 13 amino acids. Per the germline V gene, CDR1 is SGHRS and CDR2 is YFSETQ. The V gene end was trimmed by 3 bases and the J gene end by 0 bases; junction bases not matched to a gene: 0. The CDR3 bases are TGCGCCAGCAGCTGGGACAGCTCCTACGAGCAGTACTTC. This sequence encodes CASSWDSSYEQYF.

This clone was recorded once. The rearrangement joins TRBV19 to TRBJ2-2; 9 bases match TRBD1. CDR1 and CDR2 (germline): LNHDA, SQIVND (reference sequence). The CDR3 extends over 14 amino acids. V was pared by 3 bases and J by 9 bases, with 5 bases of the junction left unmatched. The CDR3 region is CASSIGTGRRELFF. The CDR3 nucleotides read TGTGCCAGTAGTATCGGGACAGGGAGGCGGGAGCTGTTTTTT.

Here the CDR3 DNA reads TGTGCCAGCAGTCAAACCGGGACTACCACAGATACGCAGTATTTT. It specifies CASSQTGTTTDTQYF. The chain employs TRBV5-6 and TRBJ2-3; 7 bases are shared with TRBD2. The CDR3 totals 15 residues. V shed 5 bases and J 2 bases; nucleotides not matched to a gene: 8. CDR1 and CDR2 from the germline V gene are SGHDT and YYEEEE.